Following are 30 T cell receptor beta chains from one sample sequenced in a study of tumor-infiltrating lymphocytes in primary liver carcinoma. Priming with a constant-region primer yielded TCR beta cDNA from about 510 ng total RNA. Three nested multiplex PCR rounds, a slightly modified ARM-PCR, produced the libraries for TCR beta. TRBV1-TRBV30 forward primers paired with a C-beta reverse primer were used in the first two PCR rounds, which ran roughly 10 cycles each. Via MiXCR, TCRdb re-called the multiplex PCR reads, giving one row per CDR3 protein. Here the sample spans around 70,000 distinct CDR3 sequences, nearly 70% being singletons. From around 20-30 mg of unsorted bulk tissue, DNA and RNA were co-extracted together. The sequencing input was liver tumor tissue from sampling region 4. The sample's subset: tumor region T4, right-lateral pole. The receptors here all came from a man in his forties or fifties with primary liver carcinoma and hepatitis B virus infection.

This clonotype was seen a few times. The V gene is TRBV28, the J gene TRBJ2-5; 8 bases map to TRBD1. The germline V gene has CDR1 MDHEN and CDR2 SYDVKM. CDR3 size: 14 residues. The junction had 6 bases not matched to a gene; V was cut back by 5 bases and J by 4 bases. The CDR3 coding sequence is TGTGCCAGCAGTGACGGACAGGGTACAGAGACCCAGTACTTC. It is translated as CASSDGQGTETQYF.

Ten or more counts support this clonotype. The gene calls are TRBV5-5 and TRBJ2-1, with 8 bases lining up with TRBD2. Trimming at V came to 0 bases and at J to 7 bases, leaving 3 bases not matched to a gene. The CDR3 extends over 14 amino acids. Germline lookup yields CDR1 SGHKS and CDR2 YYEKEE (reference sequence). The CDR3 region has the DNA TGTGCCAGCAGCTTGGTGTCTAGCGGGAATGAGCAGTTCTTC. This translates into CASSLVSSGNEQFF.

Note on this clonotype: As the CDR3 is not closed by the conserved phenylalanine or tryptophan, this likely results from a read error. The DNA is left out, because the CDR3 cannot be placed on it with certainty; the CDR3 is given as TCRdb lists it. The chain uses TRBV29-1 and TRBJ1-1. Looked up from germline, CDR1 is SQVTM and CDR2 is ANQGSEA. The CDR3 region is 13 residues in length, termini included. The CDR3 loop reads CSVDAPTNTEASL.

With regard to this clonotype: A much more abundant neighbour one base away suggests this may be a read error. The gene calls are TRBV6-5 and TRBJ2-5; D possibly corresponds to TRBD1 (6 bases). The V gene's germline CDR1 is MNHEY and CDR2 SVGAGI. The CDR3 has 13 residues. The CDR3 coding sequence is TGTGTCGGCAGATCAGGGGTGATGGGGACCCAGTACTTC. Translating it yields CVGRSGVMGTQYF.

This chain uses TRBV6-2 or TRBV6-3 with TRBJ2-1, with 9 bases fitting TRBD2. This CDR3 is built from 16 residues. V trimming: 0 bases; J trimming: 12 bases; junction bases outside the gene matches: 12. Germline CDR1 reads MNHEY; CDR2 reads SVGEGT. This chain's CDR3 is CASSYSTAGGFVGQFF. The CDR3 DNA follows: TGTGCCAGCAGTTACTCAACAGCGGGAGGTTTTGTTGGGCAGTTCTTC.

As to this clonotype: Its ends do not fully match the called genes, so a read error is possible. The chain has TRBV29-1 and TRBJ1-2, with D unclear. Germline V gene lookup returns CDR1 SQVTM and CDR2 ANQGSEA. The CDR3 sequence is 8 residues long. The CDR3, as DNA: TGCAGCACAAATGGCTGCACCTTC. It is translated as CSTNGCTF.

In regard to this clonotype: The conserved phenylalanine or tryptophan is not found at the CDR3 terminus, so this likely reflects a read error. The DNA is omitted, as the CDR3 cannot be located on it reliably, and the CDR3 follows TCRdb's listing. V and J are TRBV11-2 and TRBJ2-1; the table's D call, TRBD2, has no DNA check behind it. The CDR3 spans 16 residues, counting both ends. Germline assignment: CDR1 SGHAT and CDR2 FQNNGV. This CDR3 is CASSYSSARGRGGGFL.

The CDR3 loop reads CASSKTANAGELFF. The CDR3 nucleotides read TGTGCCAGCAGCAAGACAGCAAACGCCGGGGAGCTGTTTTTT. This chain uses TRBV6-2 or TRBV6-3 with TRBJ2-2, with D possibly being TRBD1 (5 bases). The CDR3 consists of 14 residues. Germline V gene sequence: CDR1 MNHEY, CDR2 SVGEGT. Between the trimmed V and J ends, which lost 6 bases and 6 bases, there was a span of 14 bases.

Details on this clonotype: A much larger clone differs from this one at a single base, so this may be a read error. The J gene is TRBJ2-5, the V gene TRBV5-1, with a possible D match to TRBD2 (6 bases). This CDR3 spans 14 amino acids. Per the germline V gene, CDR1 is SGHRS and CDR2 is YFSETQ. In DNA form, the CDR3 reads TGCACCAGCAGCTTGGAGGGCTACCAAGAGACCCAGTACTTC. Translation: CTSSLEGYQETQYF.

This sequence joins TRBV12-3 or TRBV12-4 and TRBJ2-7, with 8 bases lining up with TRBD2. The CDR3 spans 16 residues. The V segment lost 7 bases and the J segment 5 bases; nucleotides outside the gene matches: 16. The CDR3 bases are TGTGCCAGCAAAGGACTAGCCTGGAACCCTTCCCACGAGCAGTACTTC. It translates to CASKGLAWNPSHEQYF.

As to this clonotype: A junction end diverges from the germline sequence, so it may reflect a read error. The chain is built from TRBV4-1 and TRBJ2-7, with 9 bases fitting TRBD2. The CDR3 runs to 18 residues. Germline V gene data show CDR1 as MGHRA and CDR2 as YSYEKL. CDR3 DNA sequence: TGCGGCAGCAGCCAAGATCTCCCCTCGACTAGCGGTAGAAGCGGGCAGTACTTC. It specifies CGSSQDLPSTSGRSGQYF.

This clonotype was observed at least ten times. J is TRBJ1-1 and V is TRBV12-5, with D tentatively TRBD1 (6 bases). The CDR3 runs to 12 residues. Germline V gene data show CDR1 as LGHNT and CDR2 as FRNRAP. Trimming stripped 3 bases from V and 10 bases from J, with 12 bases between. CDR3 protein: CASGFGQSTAFF. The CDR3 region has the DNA TGTGCTAGTGGTTTTGGACAGTCCACAGCTTTCTTT.

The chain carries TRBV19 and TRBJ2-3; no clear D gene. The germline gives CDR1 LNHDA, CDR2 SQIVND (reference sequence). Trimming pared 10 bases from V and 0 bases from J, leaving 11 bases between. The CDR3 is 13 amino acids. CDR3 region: CATRKPSTDTQYF. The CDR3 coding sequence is TGTGCCACGCGAAAACCTAGCACAGATACGCAGTATTTT. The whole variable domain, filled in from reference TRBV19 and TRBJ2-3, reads DGGITQSPKYLFRKEGQNVTLSCEQNLNHDAMYWYRQDPGQGLRLIYYSQIVNDFQKGDIAEGYSVSREKKESFPLTVTSAQKNPTAFYLCATRKPSTDTQYFGPGTRLTVL.

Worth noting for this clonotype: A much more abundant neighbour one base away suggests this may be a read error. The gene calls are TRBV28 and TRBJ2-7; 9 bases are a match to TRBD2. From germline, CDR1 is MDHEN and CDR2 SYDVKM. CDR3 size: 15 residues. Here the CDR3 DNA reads TGTGCCAGCAGCGTGACTAGCGGAAGCTCCTACGATCAGTACTTC. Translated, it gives CASSVTSGSSYDQYF. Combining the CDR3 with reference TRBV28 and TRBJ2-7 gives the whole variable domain DVKVTQSSRYLVKRTGEKVFLECVQDMDHENMFWYRQDPGLGLRLIYFSYDVKMKEKGDIPEGYSVSREKKERFSLILESASTNQTSMYLCASSVTSGSSYDQYFGPGTRLTVT.

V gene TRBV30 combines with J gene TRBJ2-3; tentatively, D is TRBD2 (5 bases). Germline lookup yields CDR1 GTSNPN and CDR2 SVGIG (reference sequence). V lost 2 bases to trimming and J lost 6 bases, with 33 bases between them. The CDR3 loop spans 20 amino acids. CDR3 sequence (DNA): TGTGCCTGGAGTCCCCAACTGGGTAGCGAGTTGCCCGTTTCCCCGGATACGCAGTATTTT. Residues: CAWSPQLGSELPVSPDTQYF.

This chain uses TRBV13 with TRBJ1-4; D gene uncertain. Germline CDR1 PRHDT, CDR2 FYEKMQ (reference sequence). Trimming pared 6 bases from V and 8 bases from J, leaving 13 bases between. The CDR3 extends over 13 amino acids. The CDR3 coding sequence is TGTGCCAGCAGTTTAAGGAGCGTGGAAAAACTGTTTTTT. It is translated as CASSLRSVEKLFF.

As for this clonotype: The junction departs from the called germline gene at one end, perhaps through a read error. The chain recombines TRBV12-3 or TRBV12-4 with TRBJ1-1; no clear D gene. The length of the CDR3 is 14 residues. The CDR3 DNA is TGTGTCAGCAGCCTAGCTCATCTTAGCACTGAAGCTATCTTT. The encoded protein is CVSSLAHLSTEAIF.

The chain's CDR3 is CVTSDLVGIGEQFF. The CDR3 DNA follows: TGTGTCACTAGTGACTTAGTTGGGATCGGGGAGCAGTTCTTC. This chain links TRBV24-1 with TRBJ2-1; D may be TRBD2 (5 bases). The CDR3 loop spans 14 amino acids. Germline CDR1 reads KGHDR; CDR2 reads SFDVKD.

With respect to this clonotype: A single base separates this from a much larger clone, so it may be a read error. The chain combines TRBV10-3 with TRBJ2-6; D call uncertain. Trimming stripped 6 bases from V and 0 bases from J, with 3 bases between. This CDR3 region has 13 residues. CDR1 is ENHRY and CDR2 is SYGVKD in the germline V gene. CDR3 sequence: CAIRVSGANVLTF. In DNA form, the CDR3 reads TGTGCCATCAGGGTCTCTGGGGCCAACGTCCTGACTTTC.

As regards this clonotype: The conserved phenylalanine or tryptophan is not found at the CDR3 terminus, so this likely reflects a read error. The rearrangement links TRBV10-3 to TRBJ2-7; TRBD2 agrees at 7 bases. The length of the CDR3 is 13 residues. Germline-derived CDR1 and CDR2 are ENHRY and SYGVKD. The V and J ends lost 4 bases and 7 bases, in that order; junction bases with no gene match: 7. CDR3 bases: TGTGCCATCAGTGTGCTAGCGGACCAGGAGCAGTACCTC. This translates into CAISVLADQEQYL.

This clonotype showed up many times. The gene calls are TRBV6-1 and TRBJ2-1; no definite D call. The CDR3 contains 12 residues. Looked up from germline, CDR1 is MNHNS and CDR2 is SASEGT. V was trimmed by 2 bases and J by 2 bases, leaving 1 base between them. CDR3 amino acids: CASSETYNEQFF. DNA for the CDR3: TGTGCCAGCAGTGAAACCTACAATGAGCAGTTCTTC.

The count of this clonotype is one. CDR3 in DNA: TGTGCCAGCAGCCATATGGGACACTCAAGCGGGAAAGGTGAGCAGTTCTTC. Translating it yields CASSHMGHSSGKGEQFF. The V and J genes are TRBV11-2 and TRBJ2-1; D is perhaps TRBD2 (7 bases). V shed 5 bases and J shed 9 bases, with 26 bases lying between them. The CDR3 has 17 residues. Germline V lookup: CDR1 SGHAT, CDR2 FQNNGV.

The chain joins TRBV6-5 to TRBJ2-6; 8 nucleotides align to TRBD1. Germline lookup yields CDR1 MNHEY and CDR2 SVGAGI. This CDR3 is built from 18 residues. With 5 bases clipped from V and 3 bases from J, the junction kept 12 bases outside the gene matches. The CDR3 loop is CASSLWTGLKVGANVLTF. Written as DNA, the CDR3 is TGTGCCAGCAGTCTTTGGACAGGGTTGAAGGTTGGGGCCAACGTCCTGACTTTC.

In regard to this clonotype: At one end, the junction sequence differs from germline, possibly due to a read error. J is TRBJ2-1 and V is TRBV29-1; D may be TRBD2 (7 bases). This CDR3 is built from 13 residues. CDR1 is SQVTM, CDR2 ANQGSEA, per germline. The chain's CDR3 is CGGGEGVNNERFF. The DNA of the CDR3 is TGCGGCGGCGGGGAGGGGGTGAACAATGAGCGGTTCTTC.

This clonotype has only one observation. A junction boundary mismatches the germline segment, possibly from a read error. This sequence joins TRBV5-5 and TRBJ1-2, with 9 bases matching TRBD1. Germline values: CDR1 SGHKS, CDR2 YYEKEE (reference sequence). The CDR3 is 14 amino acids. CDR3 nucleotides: TGTGCCAGCAGCCCTCCGGGACAGGGCTATGACTACAACTTC. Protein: CASSPPGQGYDYNF.

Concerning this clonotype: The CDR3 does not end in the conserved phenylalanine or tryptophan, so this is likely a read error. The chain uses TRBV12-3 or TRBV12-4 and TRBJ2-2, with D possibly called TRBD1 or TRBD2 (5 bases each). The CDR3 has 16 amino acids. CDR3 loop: CVSSSPPPGRDGELFY. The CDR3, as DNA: TGTGTCAGCAGTTCCCCCCCTCCGGGGCGTGACGGGGAGCTGTTTTAT.

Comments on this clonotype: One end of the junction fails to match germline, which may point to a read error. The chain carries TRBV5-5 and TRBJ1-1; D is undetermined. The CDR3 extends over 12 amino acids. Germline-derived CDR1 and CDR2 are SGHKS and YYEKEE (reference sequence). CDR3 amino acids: CTSSGRDTEAFF. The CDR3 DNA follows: TGTACCAGTAGCGGGAGGGACACTGAAGCTTTCTTT. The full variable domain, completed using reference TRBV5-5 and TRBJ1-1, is DAGVTQSPTHLIKTRGQQVTLRCSPISGHKSVSWYQQVLGQGPQFIFQYYEKEERGRGNFPDRFSARQFPNYSSELNVNALLLGDSALYLCTSSGRDTEAFFGQGTRLTVV.

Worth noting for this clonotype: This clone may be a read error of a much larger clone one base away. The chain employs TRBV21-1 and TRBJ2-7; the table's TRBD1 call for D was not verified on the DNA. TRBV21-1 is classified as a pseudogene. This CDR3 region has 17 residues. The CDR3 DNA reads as TGTGTCAGCCAACCTCGACCATTCCGGGACAGGGGCTACGAGCAGTACTTC. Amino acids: CVSQPRPFRDRGYEQYF.

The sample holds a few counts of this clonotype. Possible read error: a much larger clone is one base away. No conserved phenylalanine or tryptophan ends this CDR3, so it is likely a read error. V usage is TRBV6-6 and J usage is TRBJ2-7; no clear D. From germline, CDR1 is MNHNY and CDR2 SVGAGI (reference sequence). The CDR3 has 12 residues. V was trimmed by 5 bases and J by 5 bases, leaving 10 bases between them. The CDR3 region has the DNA TGTGCCAGCAGTCCGCTAGACCACGAGCAGTACCTC. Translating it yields CASSPLDHEQYL.

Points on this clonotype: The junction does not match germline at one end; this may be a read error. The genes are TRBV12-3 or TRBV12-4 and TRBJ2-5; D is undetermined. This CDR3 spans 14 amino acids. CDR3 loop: CVSSLGQTQETHCF. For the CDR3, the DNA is TGTGTCAGCAGTTTAGGGCAGACTCAAGAGACCCATTGCTTC.